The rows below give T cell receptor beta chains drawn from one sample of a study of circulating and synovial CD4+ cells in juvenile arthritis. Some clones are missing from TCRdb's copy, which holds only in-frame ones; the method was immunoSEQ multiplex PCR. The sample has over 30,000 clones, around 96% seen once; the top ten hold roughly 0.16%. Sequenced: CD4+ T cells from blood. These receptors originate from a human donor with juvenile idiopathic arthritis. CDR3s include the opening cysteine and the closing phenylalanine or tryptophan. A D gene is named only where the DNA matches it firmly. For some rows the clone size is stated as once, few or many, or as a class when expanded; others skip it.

cdr3_aa: CASVGTGGNYGYTF
cdr3_nt: TGTGCCAGCGTCGGGACAGGGGGCAACTATGGCTACACCTTC
d_call: TRBD1
cdr3_length: 14
j_call: TRBJ1-2
clone_size: NA
v_call: TRBV28

cdr3_aa: CASSQGTGYWSEAFF
cdr3_nt: TGCGCCAGCAGCCAAGGGACAGGGTACTGGAGTGAAGCTTTCTTT
d_call: TRBD1
cdr3_length: 15
j_call: TRBJ1-1
clone_size: NA
v_call: TRBV4-3

cdr3_aa: CASSEEQGLDGYTF
cdr3_nt: TGTGCCAGCAGTGAGGAACAGGGGCTTGATGGCTACACCTTC
d_call: TRBD1
cdr3_length: 14
j_call: TRBJ1-2
clone_size: NA
v_call: TRBV2

cdr3_aa: CASSGRGMNTEAFF
cdr3_nt: TGTGCCAGCAGTGGCCGGGGGATGAACACTGAAGCTTTCTTT
d_call: NA
cdr3_length: 14
j_call: TRBJ1-1
clone_size: NA
v_call: TRBV2

cdr3_aa: CASSVQPGATSETQYF
cdr3_nt: TGCGCCAGCAGCGTGCAGCCAGGGGCGACCTCGGAGACCCAGTACTTC
d_call: NA
cdr3_length: 16
j_call: TRBJ2-5
clone_size: NA
v_call: TRBV5-1

cdr3_aa: CASSLGAGLNRKITDTQYF
cdr3_nt: TGTGCCAGCAGCTTAGGAGCGGGCCTTAACCGGAAGATCACAGATACGCAGTATTTT
d_call: NA
cdr3_length: 19
j_call: TRBJ2-3
clone_size: NA
v_call: TRBV7-8

cdr3_aa: CASSSTGSSYEQYF
cdr3_nt: TGTGCCAGCAGCTCGACAGGAAGCTCCTACGAGCAGTACTTC
d_call: NA
cdr3_length: 14
j_call: TRBJ2-7
clone_size: once
v_call: TRBV5-5

cdr3_aa: CSAYRMNTEAFF
cdr3_nt: TGCAGCGCGTACAGAATGAACACTGAAGCTTTCTTT
d_call: NA
cdr3_length: 12
j_call: TRBJ1-1
clone_size: NA
v_call: TRBV29-1

cdr3_aa: CASISPTGGNQPQHF
cdr3_nt: TGTGCCAGTATATCCCCCACGGGAGGCAATCAGCCCCAGCATTTT
d_call: NA
cdr3_length: 15
j_call: TRBJ1-5
clone_size: NA
v_call: TRBV28

cdr3_aa: CASSQDPEGLAGNFSYEQYF
cdr3_nt: TGTGCCAGCAGCCAGGACCCCGAGGGACTAGCGGGGAATTTCTCCTACGAGCAGTACTTC
d_call: TRBD2
cdr3_length: 20
j_call: TRBJ2-7
clone_size: NA
v_call: TRBV4-2

cdr3_aa: CASSVELAVDTQYF
cdr3_nt: TGTGCCAGCAGCGTAGAACTAGCGGTCGATACGCAGTATTTT
d_call: TRBD2
cdr3_length: 14
j_call: TRBJ2-3
clone_size: NA
v_call: TRBV9

cdr3_aa: CASNRRRDGSNEQFF
cdr3_nt: TGTGCCAGTAACCGGAGGAGGGATGGGTCCAATGAGCAGTTCTTC
d_call: NA
cdr3_length: 15
j_call: TRBJ2-1
clone_size: NA
v_call: TRBV19

cdr3_aa: CASSPAQGSSYGYTF
cdr3_nt: TGTGCCAGCAGCCCCGCACAGGGGTCTTCCTATGGCTACACCTTC
d_call: TRBD1
cdr3_length: 15
j_call: TRBJ1-2
clone_size: NA
v_call: TRBV7-8

cdr3_aa: CASSFEVTRYTF
cdr3_nt: TGTGCCAGCAGCTTCGAGGTGACCCGCTACACCTTC
d_call: NA
cdr3_length: 12
j_call: TRBJ1-2
clone_size: NA
v_call: TRBV7-2

cdr3_aa: CASSYPSGSFGNEQFF
cdr3_nt: TGTGCCAGCAGTTACCCTAGCGGGTCCTTCGGTAATGAGCAGTTCTTC
d_call: TRBD2
cdr3_length: 16
j_call: TRBJ2-1
clone_size: NA
v_call: TRBV27

cdr3_aa: CASSLGSPYEQYF
cdr3_nt: TGTGCCAGCAGTTTGGGCAGTCCCTACGAGCAGTACTTC
d_call: NA
cdr3_length: 13
j_call: TRBJ2-7
clone_size: NA
v_call: TRBV28

cdr3_aa: CASILNTEAFF
cdr3_nt: TGTGCCAGCATATTGAACACTGAAGCTTTCTTT
d_call: NA
cdr3_length: 11
j_call: TRBJ1-1
clone_size: NA
v_call: TRBV28

cdr3_aa: CASSATGGASGGYTF
cdr3_nt: TGTGCCAGCAGTGCTACAGGGGGCGCTTCTGGTGGCTACACCTTC
d_call: TRBD1
cdr3_length: 15
j_call: TRBJ1-2
clone_size: NA
v_call: TRBV28

cdr3_aa: CASSQVWDKETQYF
cdr3_nt: TGTGCCAGCTCCCAGGTTTGGGACAAAGAGACCCAGTACTTC
d_call: NA
cdr3_length: 14
j_call: TRBJ2-5
clone_size: NA
v_call: TRBV6-5

cdr3_aa: CSVGKAGSSTDTQYF
cdr3_nt: TGCAGCGTTGGAAAGGCGGGCTCGAGCACAGATACGCAGTATTTT
d_call: NA
cdr3_length: 15
j_call: TRBJ2-3
clone_size: NA
v_call: TRBV29-1

cdr3_aa: CASSSTRLRTDTQYF
cdr3_nt: TGTGCCAGCAGCTCAACTAGGTTACGCACAGATACGCAGTATTTT
d_call: NA
cdr3_length: 15
j_call: TRBJ2-3
clone_size: NA
v_call: TRBV7-2

cdr3_aa: CASSLGQTENEQFF
cdr3_nt: TGTGCCAGCAGCCTGGGACAGACTGAAAATGAGCAGTTCTTC
d_call: TRBD1
cdr3_length: 14
j_call: TRBJ2-1
clone_size: NA
v_call: TRBV6-6

cdr3_aa: CASSLFRRRLAGGNEQFF
cdr3_nt: TGTGCCAGCAGCTTATTCCGGAGGAGACTAGCGGGGGGCAATGAGCAGTTCTTC
d_call: TRBD2
cdr3_length: 18
j_call: TRBJ2-1
clone_size: once
v_call: TRBV7-2

cdr3_aa: CASSQVYPGDLRNEQFF
cdr3_nt: TGCGCCAGCAGCCAAGTCTACCCGGGAGACTTACGCAATGAGCAGTTCTTC
d_call: NA
cdr3_length: 17
j_call: TRBJ2-1
clone_size: NA
v_call: TRBV4-3

cdr3_aa: CASSFDRGANTEAFF
cdr3_nt: TGTGCCAGCAGCTTTGACAGGGGGGCGAACACTGAAGCTTTCTTT
d_call: TRBD1
cdr3_length: 15
j_call: TRBJ1-1
clone_size: NA
v_call: TRBV7-2

cdr3_aa: CASSAGSSYNEQFF
cdr3_nt: TGTGCCAGCAGTGCCGGGAGTTCCTACAATGAGCAGTTCTTC
d_call: NA
cdr3_length: 14
j_call: TRBJ2-1
clone_size: NA
v_call: TRBV6-1

cdr3_aa: CASSLAGGTDTQYF
cdr3_nt: TGTGCCAGCAGCTTGGCAGGCGGCACAGATACGCAGTATTTT
d_call: NA
cdr3_length: 14
j_call: TRBJ2-3
clone_size: NA
v_call: TRBV5-4

cdr3_aa: CASSFFHGDFGNQPQHF
cdr3_nt: TGTGCCAGCAGTTTTTTTCACGGGGACTTTGGCAATCAGCCCCAGCATTTT
d_call: NA
cdr3_length: 17
j_call: TRBJ1-5
clone_size: NA
v_call: TRBV28

cdr3_aa: CASSLGLDTDTQYF
cdr3_nt: TGTGCCAGCAGCTTGGGGCTAGACACAGATACGCAGTATTTT
d_call: NA
cdr3_length: 14
j_call: TRBJ2-3
clone_size: NA
v_call: TRBV5-6

cdr3_aa: CASRSRGQGEKLFF
cdr3_nt: TGTGCCAGCAGAAGCAGGGGGCAGGGTGAAAAACTGTTTTTT
d_call: TRBD1
cdr3_length: 14
j_call: TRBJ1-4
clone_size: NA
v_call: TRBV27

cdr3_aa: CASSPGLVLSYEQYF
cdr3_nt: TGTGCCAGCAGCCCCGGACTAGTCCTCTCCTACGAGCAGTACTTC
d_call: TRBD2
cdr3_length: 15
j_call: TRBJ2-7
clone_size: NA
v_call: TRBV7-2

cdr3_aa: CASSYEGAGTQYF
cdr3_nt: TGTGCCAGCAGTTACGAGGGAGCCGGTACGCAGTATTTT
d_call: NA
cdr3_length: 13
j_call: TRBJ2-3
clone_size: NA
v_call: TRBV7-2

cdr3_aa: CASSIGQANYGYTF
cdr3_nt: TGTGCCAGCTCAATCGGACAGGCTAACTATGGCTACACCTTC
d_call: TRBD1
cdr3_length: 14
j_call: TRBJ1-2
clone_size: NA
v_call: TRBV28

cdr3_aa: CASRPGTGASEQYF
cdr3_nt: TGTGCCAGCAGACCCGGGACAGGGGCCTCGGAGCAGTACTTC
d_call: TRBD1
cdr3_length: 14
j_call: TRBJ2-7
clone_size: NA
v_call: TRBV7-2

cdr3_aa: CASSPDILSTDYTF
cdr3_nt: TGTGCCAGCAGTCCGGATATTTTATCGACAGATTACACCTTC
d_call: NA
cdr3_length: 14
j_call: TRBJ1-2
clone_size: NA
v_call: TRBV7-8

cdr3_aa: CASSLPDRGTGELFF
cdr3_nt: TGTGCCAGCAGCCTACCCGATAGGGGTACCGGGGAGCTGTTTTTT
d_call: NA
cdr3_length: 15
j_call: TRBJ2-2
clone_size: NA
v_call: TRBV14

cdr3_aa: CASRLSYGTGELFF
cdr3_nt: TGTGCCAGCAGACTATCATACGGCACCGGGGAGCTGTTTTTT
d_call: NA
cdr3_length: 14
j_call: TRBJ2-2
clone_size: once
v_call: TRBV7-2

cdr3_aa: CAWSVDRDYEQYF
cdr3_nt: TGTGCCTGGAGTGTAGACAGGGACTACGAGCAGTACTTC
d_call: TRBD1
cdr3_length: 13
j_call: TRBJ2-7
clone_size: NA
v_call: TRBV30

cdr3_aa: CASSDVAGGPYSNQPQHF
cdr3_nt: TGTGCCAGCAGTGACGTGGCAGGGGGCCCATATAGCAATCAGCCCCAGCATTTT
d_call: TRBD1
cdr3_length: 18
j_call: TRBJ1-5
clone_size: few
v_call: TRBV6-1

cdr3_aa: CASSLAGTGRMNEQFF
cdr3_nt: TGTGCCAGCAGCTTAGCCGGGACAGGGAGGATGAATGAGCAGTTCTTC
d_call: TRBD1
cdr3_length: 16
j_call: TRBJ2-1
clone_size: NA
v_call: TRBV7-6

cdr3_aa: CASSPAPDRGFGYTF
cdr3_nt: TGTGCCAGCAGTCCAGCTCCCGACAGGGGGTTTGGCTACACCTTC
d_call: TRBD1
cdr3_length: 15
j_call: TRBJ1-2
clone_size: NA
v_call: TRBV28

cdr3_aa: CASSLGGDTGELFF
cdr3_nt: TGCGCCAGCAGCTTGGGGGGGGACACCGGGGAGCTGTTTTTT
d_call: NA
cdr3_length: 14
j_call: TRBJ2-2
clone_size: NA
v_call: TRBV5-1

cdr3_aa: CASSLRGGQPQHF
cdr3_nt: TGTGCCAGCAGTTTAAGGGGAGGTCAGCCCCAGCATTTT
d_call: NA
cdr3_length: 13
j_call: TRBJ1-5
clone_size: NA
v_call: TRBV27

cdr3_aa: CASGGGPSRAFF
cdr3_nt: TGTGCCAGCGGGGGGGGGCCCTCTAGGGCTTTCTTT
d_call: NA
cdr3_length: 12
j_call: TRBJ1-1
clone_size: few
v_call: TRBV6-5

cdr3_aa: CASSYGAGAGNTIYF
cdr3_nt: TGTGCCAGCAGTTACGGGGCAGGGGCTGGAAACACCATATATTTT
d_call: NA
cdr3_length: 15
j_call: TRBJ1-3
clone_size: NA
v_call: TRBV6-5

cdr3_aa: CASSPPGQGSYEQYF
cdr3_nt: TGTGCCAGCAGCCCCCCGGGACAGGGGAGCTACGAGCAGTACTTC
d_call: TRBD1
cdr3_length: 15
j_call: TRBJ2-7
clone_size: few
v_call: TRBV9

cdr3_aa: CASSQPGVGADTQYF
cdr3_nt: TGTGCCAGCAGCCAACCGGGGGTAGGGGCAGATACGCAGTATTTT
d_call: NA
cdr3_length: 15
j_call: TRBJ2-3
clone_size: NA
v_call: TRBV7-3

cdr3_aa: CASGTGGISSYEQYF
cdr3_nt: TGCGCCAGTGGGACAGGGGGGATTTCGTCCTACGAGCAGTACTTC
d_call: TRBD1
cdr3_length: 15
j_call: TRBJ2-7
clone_size: NA
v_call: TRBV5-1

cdr3_aa: CASNSEGPYGYTF
cdr3_nt: TGTGCCAGCAATAGTGAGGGTCCCTACGGCTACACCTTC
d_call: NA
cdr3_length: 13
j_call: TRBJ1-2
clone_size: NA
v_call: TRBV6-1

cdr3_aa: CASSHTSGYEQYF
cdr3_nt: TGTGCCAGCAGCCATACTAGCGGCTACGAGCAGTACTTC
d_call: TRBD2
cdr3_length: 13
j_call: TRBJ2-7
clone_size: NA
v_call: TRBV7-2

cdr3_aa: CASSQERRSHQPQHF
cdr3_nt: TGCGCCAGCAGCCAAGAGAGGAGGTCTCATCAGCCCCAGCATTTT
d_call: NA
cdr3_length: 15
j_call: TRBJ1-5
clone_size: NA
v_call: TRBV4-3

cdr3_aa: CASSPGTSGLYEQYF
cdr3_nt: TGTGCCAGCAGCCCCGGGACTAGCGGATTATACGAGCAGTACTTC
d_call: TRBD2
cdr3_length: 15
j_call: TRBJ2-7
clone_size: NA
v_call: TRBV5-4

cdr3_aa: CASSQPGQGSGYTF
cdr3_nt: TGTGCCAGTAGTCAGCCGGGACAGGGATCTGGCTACACCTTC
d_call: TRBD1
cdr3_length: 14
j_call: TRBJ1-2
clone_size: NA
v_call: TRBV19

cdr3_aa: CASSPVVASGSRGTTYNEQFF
cdr3_nt: TGCGCCAGCAGCCCGGTTGTGGCTAGCGGGAGTCGGGGTACTACATACAATGAGCAGTTCTTC
d_call: TRBD2
cdr3_length: 21
j_call: TRBJ2-1
clone_size: NA
v_call: TRBV4-3

cdr3_aa: CASSRYQGWSYGYTF
cdr3_nt: TGTGCCAGCAGTCGCTATCAGGGGTGGAGCTATGGCTACACCTTC
d_call: NA
cdr3_length: 15
j_call: TRBJ1-2
clone_size: NA
v_call: TRBV28

cdr3_aa: CASSLAKGAVVFF
cdr3_nt: TGTGCCAGCAGCTTAGCTAAAGGGGCGGTGGTGTTTTTT
d_call: NA
cdr3_length: 13
j_call: TRBJ1-4
clone_size: NA
v_call: TRBV7-2

cdr3_aa: CSARRDKQQYF
cdr3_nt: TGCAGTGCTAGGAGGGACAAGCAGCAGTACTTC
d_call: NA
cdr3_length: 11
j_call: TRBJ2-7
clone_size: NA
v_call: TRBV20-1

cdr3_aa: CASSAGTSDTQYF
cdr3_nt: TGTGCCAGCAGCGCGGGGACCTCAGATACGCAGTATTTT
d_call: NA
cdr3_length: 13
j_call: TRBJ2-3
clone_size: NA
v_call: TRBV7-9

cdr3_aa: CASSFTPERAAMTGIDYGYTF
cdr3_nt: TGTGCCAGCAGCTTTACCCCCGAACGCGCCGCCATGACAGGGATCGACTATGGCTACACCTTC
d_call: NA
cdr3_length: 21
j_call: TRBJ1-2
clone_size: NA
v_call: TRBV12-1

cdr3_aa: CASSFKAVNYGYTF
cdr3_nt: TGTGCCAGCAGCTTTAAGGCGGTAAACTATGGCTACACCTTC
d_call: NA
cdr3_length: 14
j_call: TRBJ1-2
clone_size: NA
v_call: TRBV11-1